This T cell receptor (beta chain) emerged from a study of T cell repertoires in cytomegalovirus infection (dated by TCRdb to about 2019). About the study as a whole: Peptide stimulations targeted recently identified HLA-C-restricted CMV epitopes, whose presentation resists viral immunomodulation, together with well-studied HLA-B-restricted epitopes. Because public TCR beta signatures pointed to carriage of CMV infection together with the matching HLA type, the HLA type of each donor mattered for the analysis. Paper-wide results and their limitations: The ex vivo response was dominated by HLA-C-restricted CMV-specific TCR beta clonotypes, and the single most frequent clonotype in two of eight donors was supplied by these HLA-C-restricted clonotypes. In both this cohort and an independent roughly 330-donor cohort, the cumulative frequency of public TCR beta family members distinguished carriers of CMV infection plus the relevant HLA type.

This clonotype has only a few counts. Its antigen remains unidentified. No base quality values were provided; no much bigger clone lies one nucleotide off. Sequenced using an Illumina HiSeq 1500. Using fastp at Q25 and MiXCR, TCRdb reprocessed the public reads and kept productive beta chains. Every entry covers one CDR3 protein and lists the most common genes and DNA from its rows. The sample includes some 560,000 distinct CDR3 sequences, with under 45% observed a single time. The ten biggest clones cover around 50% of the sample. The treatment or condition label on this specimen signifies: in vitro stimulation with specific CMV peptide epitopes to enrich CMV-specific T cells. The germline V gene (reference sequence) gives CDR1 as SEHNR and CDR2 as FQNEAQ. Between the V and J ends, shortened by 5 bases and 12 bases respectively, the junction contains 14 bases. The CDR3 measures 11 amino acids from cysteine to phenylalanine. The retained sequence is limited to the CDR3, 33 bases, with the frame set at the first base.

The sample consisted of cultured PBMCs, taken from culture after CMV antigen stimulation. This TCR derives from a human donor in good health (CMV status not recorded). Some clones in this sample may be carry-over from other donors' samples. The chain joins TRBV7-9 to TRBJ2-7, and the D gene may be TRBD2, 6 bases matching. For the CDR3, the sequence is CASSAGTHLYF. The nucleotide sequence is given as TGTGCCAGCAGCGCCGGGACTCATCTGTACTTC.